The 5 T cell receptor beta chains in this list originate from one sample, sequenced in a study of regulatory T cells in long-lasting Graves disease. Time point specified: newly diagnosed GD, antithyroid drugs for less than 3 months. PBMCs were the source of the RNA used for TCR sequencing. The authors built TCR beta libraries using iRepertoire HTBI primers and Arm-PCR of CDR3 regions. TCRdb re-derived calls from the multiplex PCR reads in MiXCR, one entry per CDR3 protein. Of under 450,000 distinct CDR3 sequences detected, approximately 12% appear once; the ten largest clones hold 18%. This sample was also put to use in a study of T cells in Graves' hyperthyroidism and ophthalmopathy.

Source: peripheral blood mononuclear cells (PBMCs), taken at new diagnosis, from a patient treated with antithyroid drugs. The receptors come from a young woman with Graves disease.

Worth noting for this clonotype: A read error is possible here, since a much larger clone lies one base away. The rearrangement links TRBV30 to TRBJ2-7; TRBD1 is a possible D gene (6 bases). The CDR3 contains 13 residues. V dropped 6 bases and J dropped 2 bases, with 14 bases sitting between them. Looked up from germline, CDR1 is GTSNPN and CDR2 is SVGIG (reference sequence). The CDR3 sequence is CACSLEGAYEQYF. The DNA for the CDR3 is TGTGCCTGCAGCCTCGAGGGGGCCTACGAGCAGTACTTC. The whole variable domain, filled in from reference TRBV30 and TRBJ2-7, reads SQTIHQWPATLVQPVGSPLSLECTVEGTSNPNLYWYRQAAGRGLQLLFYSVGIGQISSEVPQNLSASRPQDRQFILSSKKLLLSDSGFYLCACSLEGAYEQYFGPGTRLTVT.

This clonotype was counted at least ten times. The CDR3 reads CSVSGGRTGRFHEQYF. CDR3 DNA sequence: TGCAGCGTTTCGGGCGGGAGGACAGGGAGGTTCCACGAGCAGTACTTC. The chain couples TRBV29-1 to TRBJ2-7; D could derive from TRBD1 or TRBD2 (8 bases each). Germline CDR1 is SQVTM and CDR2 is ANQGSEA. Deletions cut 5 bases from V and 5 bases from J, with 25 bases between. This CDR3 has 16 amino acids.

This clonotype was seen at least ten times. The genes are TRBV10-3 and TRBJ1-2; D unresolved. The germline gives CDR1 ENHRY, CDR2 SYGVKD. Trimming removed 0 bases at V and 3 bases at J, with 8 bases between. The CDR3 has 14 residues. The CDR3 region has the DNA TGTGCCATCAGTGAGTCGGGGTACGACTATGGCTACACCTTC. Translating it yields CAISESGYDYGYTF.

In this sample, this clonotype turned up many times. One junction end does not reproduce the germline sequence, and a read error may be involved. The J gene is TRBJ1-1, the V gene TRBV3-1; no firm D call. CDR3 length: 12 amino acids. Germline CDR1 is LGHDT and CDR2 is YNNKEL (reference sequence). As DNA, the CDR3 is TGTGCCAGCAGCCATGATACCGTGGACTTAATCTTT. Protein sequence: CASSHDTVDLIF.

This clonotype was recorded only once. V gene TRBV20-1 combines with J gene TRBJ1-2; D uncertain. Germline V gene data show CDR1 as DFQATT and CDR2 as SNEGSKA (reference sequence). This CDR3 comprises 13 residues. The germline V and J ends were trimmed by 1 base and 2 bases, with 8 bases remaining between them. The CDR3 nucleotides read TGCAGTGCTAGAGTGGTAAACAACTATGGCTACACCTTC. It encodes CSARVVNNYGYTF.